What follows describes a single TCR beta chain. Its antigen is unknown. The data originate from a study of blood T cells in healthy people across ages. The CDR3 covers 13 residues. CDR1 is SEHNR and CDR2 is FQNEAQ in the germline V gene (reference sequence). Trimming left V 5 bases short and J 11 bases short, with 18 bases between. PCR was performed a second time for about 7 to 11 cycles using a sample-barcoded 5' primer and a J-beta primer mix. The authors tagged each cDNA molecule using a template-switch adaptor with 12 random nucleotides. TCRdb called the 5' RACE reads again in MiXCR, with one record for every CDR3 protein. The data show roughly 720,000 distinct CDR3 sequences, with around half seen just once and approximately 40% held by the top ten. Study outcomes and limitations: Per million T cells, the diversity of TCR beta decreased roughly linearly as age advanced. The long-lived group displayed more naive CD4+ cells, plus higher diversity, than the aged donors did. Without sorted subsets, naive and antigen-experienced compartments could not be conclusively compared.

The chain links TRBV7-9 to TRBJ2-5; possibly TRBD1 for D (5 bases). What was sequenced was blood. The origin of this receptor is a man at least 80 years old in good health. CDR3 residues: CASSASGRQMQYF. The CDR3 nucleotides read TGTGCCAGCAGCGCCTCAGGGCGACAGATGCAGTACTTC.